This TCR beta chain was profiled in a study of T cell responses to AZD1222 COVID-19 vaccine. Study conclusions and caveats: CD4 TCRs covered the whole spike, strongest at regions 160-218 and 743-854. Recipients of two AZD1222 doses showed rising Spike-specific TCR breadth and depth.

Concerning this clone itself: Its specificity is not known.

CDR1 and CDR2 (germline): LGHNA, YNFKEQ. The germline V and J ends were trimmed by 3 bases and 4 bases, with 9 bases remaining between them. There are 13 residues in the CDR3. Here immunoSEQ multiplex PCR was the method, and the copy in TCRdb shows in-frame clones only, minus some. Of approximately 170,000 clones in the sample, roughly nine tenths were seen once. The clonotype originates from an adult who received the AZD1222 COVID-19 vaccine. The starting material was peripheral blood, obtained 28 days after the second AZD1222 dose. The V gene is TRBV4-2, the J gene TRBJ1-2, with TRBD1 as a possible D gene (5 bases). CDR3 sequence reads: CASSQDMPYGYTF. The CDR3 bases are TGTGCCAGCAGCCAGGACATGCCCTATGGCTACACCTTC.